A single sample gave rise to the 13 T cell receptor beta chains below, sequenced in a study of blood T cell repertoires in COVID-19. Repertoires were generated with immunoSEQ multiplex PCR, while TCRdb's copy carries only in-frame clones and drops some. The sample contains approximately 260,000 clones, about 88% of which appear only once. The material sequenced was PBMCs or T cells enriched from blood (not recorded which). The origin of the receptors is a woman aged 45-65 years who had been exposed to COVID-19.

The rearrangement joins TRBV2 to TRBJ2-1; maybe TRBD1 (7 bases). The ends were cut back, 7 bases at V and 9 bases at J, with 16 bases in the middle. Germline V CDR1 and CDR2: SNHLY, FYNNEI. CDR3 length: 13 amino acids. The DNA of the CDR3 is TGTGCCAGCACGATAGCCCAGGGGGGTGAGCAGTTCTTC. This sequence encodes CASTIAQGGEQFF.

This clone was observed once. The chain combines TRBV6-5 with TRBJ2-2; 7 bases agree with TRBD1. Per the germline V gene, CDR1 is MNHEY and CDR2 is SVGAGI. V lost 9 bases to trimming and J lost 4 bases; unmatched junction nucleotides: 8. CDR3 size: 14 residues. In DNA form, the CDR3 reads TGTGCCAGTCTAGGGGACAGATTCACCGGGGAGCTGTTTTTT. Translating it yields CASLGDRFTGELFF.

The chain links TRBV5-6 to TRBJ2-7, with TRBD2 identical over 7 bases. In germline, CDR1 is SGHDT, CDR2 YYEEEE. Trimming removed 2 bases from V and 3 bases from J; junction bases left unmatched: 11. This CDR3 region has 16 residues. The CDR3: CASSFGGRTRVYEQYF. CDR3 nucleotides: TGTGCCAGCAGCTTCGGGGGAAGGACTAGGGTCTACGAGCAGTACTTC.

The chain carries TRBV7-2 and TRBJ1-6; D is unresolved. V lost 0 bases to trimming and J lost 9 bases, with 12 bases between them. Germline values: CDR1 SGHTA, CDR2 FQGNSA. The CDR3 consists of 15 residues. For the CDR3, the DNA is TGTGCCAGCAGCTTAGCCAGCGGGTTTGGTTCACCCCTCCACTTT. Translating gives CASSLASGFGSPLHF.

The chain carries TRBV12-3 or TRBV12-4 and TRBJ1-2; possibly TRBD1 for D (6 bases). This CDR3 has 11 residues. V dropped 4 bases and J dropped 6 bases, with 6 bases sitting between them. The CDR3 region is CASSYRDGYTF. In DNA form, the CDR3 reads TGTGCCAGCAGTTACAGGGATGGCTACACCTTC.

CDR3 coding DNA: TGTGCCACCAGTTCAGGGGCCTTTATGTGTGCAACTAATGAAAAACTGTTTTTT. This codes for CATSSGAFMCATNEKLFF. V is TRBV24-1 and J is TRBJ1-4; possibly TRBD1 for D (6 bases). Germline V CDR1 and CDR2: KGHDR, SFDVKD. The CDR3 totals 18 residues. The ends were cut back, 6 bases at V and 0 bases at J, with 19 bases in the middle.

V is TRBV19 and J is TRBJ2-7, with 8 bases identical to TRBD1. The germline gives CDR1 LNHDA, CDR2 SQIVND (reference sequence). J lost 6 bases, V lost 8 bases, and 9 bases had no gene match. The CDR3 consists of 13 residues. The CDR3 here is CASARDRFGEQYF. For the CDR3, the DNA is TGTGCCAGTGCCCGGGACAGGTTTGGCGAGCAGTACTTC. Complete variable domain (other parts from reference TRBV19 and TRBJ2-7): DGGITQSPKYLFRKEGQNVTLSCEQNLNHDAMYWYRQDPGQGLRLIYYSQIVNDFQKGDIAEGYSVSREKKESFPLTVTSAQKNPTAFYLCASARDRFGEQYFGPGTRLTVT.

This rearrangement joins TRBV2 to TRBJ1-5, with a possible D match to TRBD1 (6 bases). Germline V gene lookup returns CDR1 SNHLY and CDR2 FYNNEI. This CDR3 contains 13 residues. V lost 8 bases, J lost 5 bases, and 13 bases lay in between. The CDR3 spells CASLGQTHQPQHF. Written as DNA, the CDR3 is TGTGCCAGCCTAGGACAGACCCATCAGCCCCAGCATTTT.

The chain links TRBV28 to TRBJ1-6; weak D call: TRBD1 (5 bases). Looked up from germline, CDR1 is MDHEN and CDR2 is SYDVKM. Trimming removed 1 base from V and 5 bases from J, with 12 bases in between. The CDR3 consists of 16 residues. CDR3 sequence: CASSLFRGVNNSPLHF. CDR3 coding DNA: TGTGCCAGCAGTTTATTCCGGGGGGTGAATAATTCACCCCTCCACTTT.

V usage is TRBV6-6 and J usage is TRBJ1-1; D remains unclear. This CDR3 is built from 17 residues. V lost 5 bases to trimming and J lost 1 base, with 20 bases between them. Germline V gene lookup returns CDR1 MNHNY and CDR2 SVGAGI (reference sequence). The CDR3 spells CASSLRAGHVPNTEAFF. DNA for the CDR3: TGTGCCAGCAGTCTGAGGGCCGGTCACGTACCGAACACTGAAGCTTTCTTT.

Only one count was recorded for this clone. This chain connects TRBV19 to TRBJ2-7; 7 nucleotides match TRBD1. The V segment lost 5 bases and the J segment 3 bases; nucleotides outside the gene matches: 7. Germline CDR1 is LNHDA and CDR2 is SQIVND (reference sequence). The CDR3 is made up of 14 amino acids. This CDR3 is CASSEDRSYYEQYF. Written as DNA, the CDR3 is TGTGCCAGTAGTGAGGACAGGTCCTACTACGAGCAGTACTTC.

The rearrangement uses TRBV7-2 and TRBJ1-5, with D hard to call. V was trimmed by 4 bases and J by 5 bases, leaving 9 bases between them. The length of the CDR3 is 13 residues. CDR1 is SGHTA and CDR2 is FQGNSA in the germline V gene. CDR3 residues: CASSSQRDQPQHF. CDR3 nucleotide sequence: TGTGCCAGCAGCTCGCAGAGGGATCAGCCCCAGCATTTT.

About this clone itself: Distinct nucleotide sequences in the sample also encode this CDR3. This chain uses TRBV19 with TRBJ1-2; 9 bases map to TRBD1. V trimming: 3 bases; J trimming: 6 bases; junction bases outside the gene matches: 2. The CDR3 runs to 13 residues. Germline V gives CDR1 LNHDA, CDR2 SQIVND (reference sequence). The CDR3 here is CASSIDRGDGYTF. The CDR3 nucleotides read TGTGCCAGTAGTATTGACAGGGGGGATGGCTACACCTTC. Filled out from reference TRBV19 and TRBJ1-2, the complete variable domain reads DGGITQSPKYLFRKEGQNVTLSCEQNLNHDAMYWYRQDPGQGLRLIYYSQIVNDFQKGDIAEGYSVSREKKESFPLTVTSAQKNPTAFYLCASSIDRGDGYTFGSGTRLTVV.